A selection of T cell receptor beta chains follows, all from one sample in a study of OX40 agonist ivuxolimab in advanced cancers. Sequencing was performed with immunoSEQ multiplex PCR; in TCRdb, only in-frame clones are kept and a portion is missing. The data contain roughly 60,000 clones, roughly 85% of them singletons. Sequenced here: CD4+ or CD8+ T cells sorted from blood, sampled in a trial of the OX40 agonist ivuxolimab. These receptors originate from an adult with an advanced solid tumor such as melanoma, head and neck, liver or kidney cancer. Both conserved end residues are trimmed from each CDR3.

TRBV18 ASSPNREKETQY
TRBV7-9 ASSLGSGPNGGYT
TRBV7-9 ASSFGTGEPLH
TRBV18 ASQVEIVSTEAF
TRBV28 ASSLSHNEQF
TRBV2 ASSERQGGEKLF
TRBV7-9 ASSWTVDTEAF
TRBV28 ASSLVTGSDGYT
TRBV27 ASSWSTGRNEQF
TRBV11-3 ASSPGGSSYEQY
TRBV9 ASSPGQGSPGANVLT
TRBV5-4 ASSLEGLAGGIGTDTQY
TRBV7-2 ASSRDSNTGELF
TRBV19 ASSIRDAPSQPQH
TRBV18 ASSPAAGAAGELF
TRBV15 ATSREASDYNEQF
TRBV2 ASSERGTSGNTIY
TRBV2 ASSDLTPRGHGYT
TRBV27 ASSLYVGRGLTEAF
TRBV6-1 ASSTGTGSTEAF
TRBV7-6 ASSPGQGYGYT
TRBV19 ASSISNQPQH
TRBV28 ASRPHSGGLSYEQY
TRBV6-6 ASSYSTGTEH
TRBV5-1 ASSLNTRGIYEQY
TRBV19 ASSRQGGGDTQY
TRBV5-4 ASNPRGGSYNEQF
TRBV27 ASRQTGYQPQH
TRBV7-9 ASSLFRGYT
TRBV2 ASSEGYQETQY
TRBV7-2 ASSLHAGGGYTQY
TRBV15 ATSRQDRGNQPQH
TRBV11-2 ASSPRKDPLFNEQF
TRBV7-6 ASSPFSGTASYEQY
TRBV5-4 ASSPGTGGGRIEAF
TRBV6-1 ASSLMANSDGELF
TRBV7-2 ASSLGQGADTQY
TRBV28 ASSLILGQGGGSSYEQY
TRBV6-1 ASRERPNTEAF
TRBV20-1 SASFQETQY
TRBV11-3 ASSKGTRSSTDTQY
TRBV30 ATAGTSGRNEQF
TRBV28 ASSAGGRSYEQY
TRBV5-1 ASSLDTNEKLF
TRBV2 ASSDPGQGYYEQY
TRBV11-2 ASSLVRTAGGSPLH
TRBV7-2 ASSADRVLNTIY
TRBV11-3 ASSLLAGDYNEQF